This TCR beta chain derives from a study of T cell repertoires in cytomegalovirus infection. Study-wide findings and caveats: Dominating the ex vivo response were HLA-C-restricted CMV-specific TCR beta clonotypes. Summed public TCR beta family frequency identified CMV carriers bearing the relevant HLA.

J lost 8 bases, V lost 4 bases, and 15 bases had no gene match. CDR1 is MNHEY and CDR2 is SMNVEV in the germline V gene (reference sequence). The CDR3 contains 16 residues. On this clonotype itself: The antigen is undetermined.

TCRdb independently ran MiXCR on the reads; one entry per CDR3 protein. Of around 740,000 distinct CDR3 sequences in the sample, 35% were seen once. This clonotype originated in a human donor in good health (CMV status not recorded). Some clones in this sample may be carry-over from other donors' samples. The sample comprised PBMCs. J is TRBJ1-2 and V is TRBV27, with 8 bases fitting TRBD1. The DNA of the CDR3 is TGTGCCAGCAGTTCAACCCTCACTGACAGGGGTTGGGGCTACACCTTC. Protein sequence: CASSSTLTDRGWGYTF.